The rows below give T cell receptor beta chains drawn from one sample of a study of cytomegalovirus exposure and HLA in healthy donors. The protocol was immunoSEQ multiplex PCR, while the TCRdb copy is restricted to in-frame clones and leaves out a portion. The sample lists 99,000 or so clones; around 10% were seen once. Sequences were obtained from PBMCs. These receptors were obtained from a man aged 40-50 years in good health and CMV-seropositive. Both conserved end residues are part of each CDR3. A D gene is named only where the DNA matches it firmly. Expanded clones are given a class, and other clones once, few, many or no size at all.

NA | NA | TRBJ2-2 | TRBV14 | 16 | CASSLRQDSNTGELFF | TGTGCCAGCAGCCTCCGACAGGATTCGAACACCGGGGAGCTGTTTTTT
NA | few | TRBJ2-7 | TRBV27 | 15 | CASRPRWGDSYEQYF | TGTGCCAGCAGACCGCGTTGGGGGGACAGCTACGAGCAGTACTTC
TRBD2 | NA | TRBJ2-5 | TRBV28 | 12 | CASSLWGGEQYF | TGTGCCAGCAGCCTCTGGGGGGGGGAGCAGTACTTC
TRBD2 | NA | TRBJ2-1 | TRBV5-4 | 13 | CASRGTSFDEQFF | TGTGCCAGCAGAGGGACTAGCTTTGATGAGCAGTTCTTC
NA | few | TRBJ2-2 | TRBV15 | 16 | CATSRGPGDYVGELFF | TGTGCCACCAGCAGAGGACCAGGGGATTATGTCGGGGAGCTGTTTTTT
NA | NA | TRBJ2-4 | TRBV9 | 16 | CASSDSETLAKNIQYF | TGTGCCAGCAGCGATAGCGAGACATTAGCCAAAAACATTCAGTACTTC
NA | few | TRBJ1-1 | TRBV4-3 | 14 | CASSQGPATSSTFF | TGCGCCAGCAGCCAAGGTCCGGCGACATCCAGTACTTTCTTT
TRBD2 | NA | TRBJ2-1 | TRBV10-2 | 15 | CASSETSGSSNEQFF | TGCGCCAGCAGTGAAACTAGCGGGAGTTCAAATGAGCAGTTCTTC
NA | NA | TRBJ2-6 | TRBV19 | 14 | CASRVASGANVLTF | TGTGCCAGCAGGGTCGCCTCTGGGGCCAACGTCCTGACTTTC
TRBD1 | once | TRBJ2-7 | TRBV5-5 | 13 | CASSPTAGTGLYF | TGTGCCAGCAGCCCTACGGCGGGGACAGGGCTGTACTTC
TRBD2 | NA | TRBJ2-7 | TRBV29-1 | 14 | CSVEDPSGRYEQYF | TGCAGCGTTGAAGATCCCAGCGGGAGGTACGAGCAGTACTTC
NA | NA | TRBJ1-2 | TRBV2 | 13 | CASSAVFNYGYTF | TGTGCCAGCAGTGCGGTATTTAACTATGGCTACACCTTC
NA | few | TRBJ2-7 | TRBV5-1 | 14 | CASRSGTTTYEQYF | TGCGCCAGCAGATCCGGGACAACCACCTACGAGCAGTACTTC
NA | NA | TRBJ1-5 | TRBV7-2 | 14 | CASSPDISNQPQHF | TGTGCCAGCAGCCCAGATATTAGCAATCAGCCCCAGCATTTT
NA | NA | TRBJ1-2 | TRBV29-1 | 11 | CSASGEGGYTF | TGCAGCGCGTCTGGCGAGGGAGGCTACACCTTC
NA | NA | TRBJ1-3 | TRBV7-8 | 15 | CASSLGTASGNTIYF | TGTGCCAGCAGCCTCGGGACTGCCTCTGGAAACACCATATATTTT
NA | NA | TRBJ2-7 | TRBV19 | 14 | CASSIGPGNYEQYF | TGTGCCAGTAGTATAGGACCGGGAAACTACGAGCAGTACTTC
NA | NA | TRBJ2-1 | TRBV5-6 | 17 | CASSLVGAEWSYNEQFF | TGTGCCAGCAGCTTAGTTGGGGCAGAATGGTCCTACAATGAGCAGTTCTTC
NA | NA | TRBJ2-7 | TRBV6-5 | 13 | CASSSTGKYEQYF | TGTGCCAGCAGTTCTACAGGGAAGTACGAGCAGTACTTC
NA | NA | TRBJ1-5 | TRBV6-1 | 14 | CASRNREGDQPQHF | TGTGCCAGCAGGAACAGGGAAGGAGATCAGCCCCAGCATTTT
TRBD1 | few | TRBJ1-1 | TRBV25-1 | 12 | CASKLPGQGAFF | TGTGCCAGCAAGTTACCGGGACAGGGAGCTTTCTTT
TRBD1 | NA | TRBJ1-5 | TRBV19 | 15 | CASSTIDRVIQPQHF | TGTGCCAGTAGTACTATTGACAGGGTGATTCAGCCCCAGCATTTT
NA | NA | TRBJ1-5 | TRBV28 | 18 | CASSQQLNRAYSNQPQHF | TGTGCCAGCAGTCAACAACTGAACAGGGCCTATAGCAATCAGCCCCAGCATTTT
NA | NA | TRBJ1-5 | TRBV30 | 14 | CAWSGGHSNQPQHF | TGTGCCTGGAGTGGGGGGCATAGCAATCAGCCCCAGCATTTT
TRBD1 | few | TRBJ1-3 | TRBV15 | 16 | CATSGISRGTGNTIYF | TGTGCCACCAGCGGGATCTCCAGGGGGACTGGAAACACCATATATTTT
TRBD2 | NA | TRBJ2-5 | TRBV19 | 19 | CASSLGLAGGSTTPETQYF | TGTGCCAGTAGTTTGGGACTAGCGGGAGGGTCAACTACCCCGGAGACCCAGTACTTC